This T cell receptor (beta chain) was found in a study of T-cell memory formation after mild COVID-19. CDR1 and CDR2 (germline): SQVTM, ANQGSEA. The CDR3 contains 13 residues. The germline V and J ends were trimmed by 4 bases and 2 bases, with 10 bases remaining between them. TCRdb re-derived calls from the 5' RACE reads in MiXCR, one entry per CDR3 protein. The sample lists around 220,000 distinct CDR3 sequences, 16% occurring once. This clonotype was seen more than once but under ten times. The source material was PBMCs or a T cell subset sorted from them (not recorded which). The V gene is TRBV29-1, the J gene TRBJ2-3; possibly TRBD1 for D (6 bases). The receptor comes from a man younger than 35 who had mild COVID-19 (a few samples of this study predate the infection). Cell type and time point are not known. CDR3 sequence (DNA): TGCAGCGTTGCCAGGGGCCCCACAGATACGCAGTATTTT. Amino acid sequence: CSVARGPTDTQYF.